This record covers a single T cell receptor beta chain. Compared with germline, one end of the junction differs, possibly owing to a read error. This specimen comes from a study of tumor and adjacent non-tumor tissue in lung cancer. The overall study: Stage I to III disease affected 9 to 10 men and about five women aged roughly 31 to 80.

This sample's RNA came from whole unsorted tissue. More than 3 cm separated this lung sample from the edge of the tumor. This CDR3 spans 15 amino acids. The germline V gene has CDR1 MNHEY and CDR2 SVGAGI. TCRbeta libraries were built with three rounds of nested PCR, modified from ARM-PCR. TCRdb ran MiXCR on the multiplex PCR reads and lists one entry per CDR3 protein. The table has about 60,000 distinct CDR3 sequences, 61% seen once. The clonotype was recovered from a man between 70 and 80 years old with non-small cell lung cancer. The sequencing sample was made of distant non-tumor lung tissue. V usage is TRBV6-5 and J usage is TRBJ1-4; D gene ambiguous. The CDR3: CANNWASATNEKLFF. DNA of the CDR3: TGTGCCAACAATTGGGCCAGTGCAACTAATGAAAAACTGTTTTTC.